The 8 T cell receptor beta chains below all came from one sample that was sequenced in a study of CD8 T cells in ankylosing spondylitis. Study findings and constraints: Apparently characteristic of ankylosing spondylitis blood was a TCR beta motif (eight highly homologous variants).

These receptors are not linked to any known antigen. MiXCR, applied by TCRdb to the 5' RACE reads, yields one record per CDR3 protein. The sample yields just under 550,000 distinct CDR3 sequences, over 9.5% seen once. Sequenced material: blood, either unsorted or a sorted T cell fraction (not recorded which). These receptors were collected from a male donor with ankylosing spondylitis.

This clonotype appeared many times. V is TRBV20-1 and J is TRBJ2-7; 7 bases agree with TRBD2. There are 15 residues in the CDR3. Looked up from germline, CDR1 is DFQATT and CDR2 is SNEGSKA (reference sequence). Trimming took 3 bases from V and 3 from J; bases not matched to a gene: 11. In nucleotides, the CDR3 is TGCAGTGCTAGTCTACGGTCTAGCGGAAACTACGAGCAGTACTTC. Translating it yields CSASLRSSGNYEQYF.

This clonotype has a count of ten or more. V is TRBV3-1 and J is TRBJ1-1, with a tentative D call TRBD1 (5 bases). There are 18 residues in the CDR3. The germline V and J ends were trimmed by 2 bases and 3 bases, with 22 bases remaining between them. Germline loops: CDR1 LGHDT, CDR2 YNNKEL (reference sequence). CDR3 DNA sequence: TGTGCCAGCAGCCAACTACCCCCGACGCAGGGCCGTCACACTGAAGCTTTCTTT. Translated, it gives CASSQLPPTQGRHTEAFF.

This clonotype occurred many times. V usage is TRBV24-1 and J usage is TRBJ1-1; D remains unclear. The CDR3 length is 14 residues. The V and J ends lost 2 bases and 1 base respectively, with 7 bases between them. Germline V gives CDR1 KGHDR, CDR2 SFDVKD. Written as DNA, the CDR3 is TGTGCCACCAGTGATTATCGACAGAACACTGAAGCTTTCTTT. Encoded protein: CATSDYRQNTEAFF.

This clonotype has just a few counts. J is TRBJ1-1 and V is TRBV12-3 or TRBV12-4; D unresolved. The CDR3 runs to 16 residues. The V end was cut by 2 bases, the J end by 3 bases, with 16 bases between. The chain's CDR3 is CASSLSGGGGYTEAFF. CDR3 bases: TGTGCCAGCAGTTTATCAGGAGGAGGTGGGTACACTGAAGCTTTCTTT.

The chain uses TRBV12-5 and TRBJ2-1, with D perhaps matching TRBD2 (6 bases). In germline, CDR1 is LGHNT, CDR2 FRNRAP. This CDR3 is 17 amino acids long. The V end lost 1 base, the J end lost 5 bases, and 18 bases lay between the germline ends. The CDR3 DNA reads TGTGCTAGTGGTTTGGCTCTCTTTGGACTAATAGACAATGAGCAGTTCTTC. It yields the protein CASGLALFGLIDNEQFF.

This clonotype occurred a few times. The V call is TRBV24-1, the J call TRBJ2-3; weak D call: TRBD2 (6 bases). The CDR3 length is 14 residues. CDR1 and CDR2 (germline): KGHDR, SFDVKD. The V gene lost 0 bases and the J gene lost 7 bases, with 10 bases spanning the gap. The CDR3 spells CATSDLSGAHTQYF. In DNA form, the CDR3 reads TGTGCCACCAGTGATTTGTCGGGAGCCCATACGCAGTATTTT.

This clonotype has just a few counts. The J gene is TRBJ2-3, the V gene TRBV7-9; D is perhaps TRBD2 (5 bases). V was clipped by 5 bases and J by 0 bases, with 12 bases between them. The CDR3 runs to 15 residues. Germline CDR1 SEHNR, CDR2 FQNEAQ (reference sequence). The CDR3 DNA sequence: TGTGCCAGCAGCCCAAGGGTAGCGAGCACAGATACGCAGTATTTT. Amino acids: CASSPRVASTDTQYF.

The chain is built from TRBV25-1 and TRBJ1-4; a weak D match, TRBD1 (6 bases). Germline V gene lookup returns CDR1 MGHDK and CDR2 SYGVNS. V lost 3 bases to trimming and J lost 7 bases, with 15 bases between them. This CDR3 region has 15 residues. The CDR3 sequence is CASSESRGGGEKLFF. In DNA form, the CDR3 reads TGTGCCAGCAGTGAGAGCAGGGGAGGGGGTGAAAAACTGTTTTTT.